Listed here are 15 T cell receptor beta chains from one sample, sequenced in a study of cytotoxic CD8 clonotypes in ibrutinib-treated CLL. Using immunoSEQ multiplex PCR, the repertoire was profiled, and TCRdb retains in-frame clones only, with some absent. The table includes about 120,000 clones, over 75% detected once. Sequenced here: PBMCs, sampled after 24 months of ibrutinib treatment. These receptors all come from a human donor with chronic lymphocytic leukemia.

CDR3 loop: CASTNSGTTGELFF. In DNA form, the CDR3 reads TGTGCCAGCACAAACTCCGGGACTACCGGGGAGCTGTTTTTT. The chain recombines TRBV6-5 with TRBJ2-2; tentatively, D is TRBD2 (6 bases). CDR1 is MNHEY, CDR2 SVGAGI, per germline. CDR3 length equals 14 residues. V gave up 7 bases and J gave up 5 bases, with 14 bases separating them.

The chain couples TRBV4-3 to TRBJ2-7; tentative D call: TRBD1 (5 bases). CDR3 length: 16 residues. V was cut by 0 bases and J by 2 bases, with 14 bases left in between. Germline loops: CDR1 LGHNA, CDR2 YSLEER. The CDR3 is CASSQDAAGIPYEQYF. In DNA form, the CDR3 reads TGCGCCAGCAGCCAAGATGCGGCAGGGATACCCTACGAGCAGTACTTC.

This sequence joins TRBV19 and TRBJ1-1; TRBD1 might be the D (6 bases). The CDR3 has 16 amino acids. The V gene lost 3 bases and the J gene lost 10 bases, with 24 bases spanning the gap. Germline V gene data show CDR1 as LNHDA and CDR2 as SQIVND (reference sequence). The CDR3 sequence: CASSMGNRDTTMPAFF. DNA for the CDR3: TGTGCCAGTAGTATGGGGAACCGGGACACCACAATGCCAGCTTTCTTT.

The V gene is TRBV4-1, the J gene TRBJ2-1; TRBD2 aligns across 10 bases. After removal of 3 bases from V and 9 bases from J, the junction contained 8 bases not matched to a gene. Germline V lookup: CDR1 MGHRA, CDR2 YSYEKL. The CDR3 totals 15 residues. CDR3 loop: CASSHPGKRGGEQFF. CDR3 nucleotide sequence: TGCGCCAGCAGCCATCCAGGGAAGCGGGGGGGTGAGCAGTTCTTC.

This clone was counted between two and nine times. The rearrangement uses TRBV30 and TRBJ2-5; the D is unclear. CDR3 length equals 12 residues. Per germline, CDR1 GTSNPN and CDR2 SVGIG (reference sequence). V lost 0 bases and J 1 base, leaving 3 bases between the germline ends. CDR3 bases: TGTGCCTGGAGTGTAACCCAAGAGACCCAGTACTTC. Translation gives CAWSVTQETQYF.

The V call is TRBV7-2, the J call TRBJ2-2; 10 nucleotides agree with TRBD1. After removal of 2 bases from V and 7 bases from J, the junction contained 4 bases not matched to a gene. From germline, CDR1 is SGHTA and CDR2 FQGNSA. CDR3 length: 15 amino acids. The CDR3 DNA is TGTGCCAGCAGCTTACGGGGGACAGGGGACGGGGAGCTGTTTTTT. Amino acid sequence: CASSLRGTGDGELFF.

V and J are TRBV19 and TRBJ1-5; D call uncertain. Germline V gives CDR1 LNHDA, CDR2 SQIVND (reference sequence). The CDR3 runs to 16 residues. V lost 0 bases and J lost 0, with 9 bases in between. Here the CDR3 reads CASSIDTKYSNQPQHF. CDR3 bases: TGTGCCAGTAGTATAGATACGAAGTATAGCAATCAGCCCCAGCATTTT.

The chain employs TRBV15 and TRBJ1-6; 7 bases match TRBD1. CDR3 length: 15 amino acids. CDR1 LNHNV and CDR2 YYDKDF come from the germline V gene (reference sequence). Unmatched junction bases numbered 6, after V lost 3 bases and J lost 7 bases. The CDR3 DNA follows: TGTGCCACCAGCAGGAAGGGGGCAGGAAATTCACCCCTCCACTTT. This gives the protein CATSRKGAGNSPLHF.

This chain connects TRBV2 to TRBJ2-3, with D possibly matching TRBD2 (6 bases). This CDR3 has 16 residues. CDR1 is SNHLY, CDR2 FYNNEI, per germline. V dropped 8 bases and J dropped 0 bases, with 18 bases sitting between them. CDR3 coding DNA: TGTGCCAGCTTCGGAGAACAGGCGGGAAGCACAGATACGCAGTATTTT. Amino acid sequence: CASFGEQAGSTDTQYF. The variable domain in full, with the rest retrieved from reference TRBV2 and TRBJ2-3, is EPEVTQTPSHQVTQMGQEVILRCVPISNHLYFYWYRQILGQKVEFLVSFYNNEISEKSEIFDDQFSVERPDGSNFTLKIRSTKLEDSAMYFCASFGEQAGSTDTQYFGPGTRLTVL.

The CDR3: CASSDRQQGYGYTF. The CDR3 DNA sequence: TGTGCCAGCAGCGACAGGCAACAGGGCTATGGCTACACCTTC. The genes are TRBV6-6 and TRBJ1-2; a possible D gene is TRBD1 (6 bases). The V end lost 6 bases, the J end lost 4 bases, and 15 bases lay between the germline ends. CDR3 length: 14 residues. Per the germline V gene, CDR1 is MNHNY and CDR2 is SVGAGI (reference sequence).

The rearrangement joins TRBV7-2 to TRBJ2-7, with TRBD2 matching 8 bases. Germline V gives CDR1 SGHTA, CDR2 FQGNSA. The CDR3 sequence is 15 residues long. V shed 8 bases, J shed 6 bases, and the junction held 15 bases outside the gene matches. The CDR3 DNA follows: TGTGCCAGCGGATCGCGTAATAGCGGGACTAGCGAGCAGTACTTC. It is translated as CASGSRNSGTSEQYF.

V usage is TRBV30 and J usage is TRBJ2-2; D may match TRBD1 or TRBD2 (5 bases each). Per germline, CDR1 GTSNPN and CDR2 SVGIG (reference sequence). Trimming shortened V by 0 bases and J by 6 bases, and 11 bases separated the two germline ends. The length of the CDR3 is 14 residues. Here the CDR3 DNA reads TGTGCCTGGAGTGTTCCAGGGAGTGCCGGGGAGCTGTTTTTT. It translates to CAWSVPGSAGELFF.

The rearrangement joins TRBV5-6 to TRBJ2-7; D is undetermined. The CDR3 spans 16 residues. Per germline, CDR1 SGHDT and CDR2 YYEEEE. Trimming stripped 1 base from V and 4 bases from J, with 18 bases between. This CDR3 is CASSLKSNLLAYEQYF. CDR3 sequence (DNA): TGTGCCAGCAGCTTGAAATCAAACTTACTTGCATACGAGCAGTACTTC.

This clone was observed a handful of times. Here the CDR3 DNA reads TGTGCCAGCAGCGCACAGAGGGCGTATGGCTACACCTTC. Its translation is CASSAQRAYGYTF. The J gene is TRBJ1-2, the V gene TRBV5-4, with D uncertain. The V gene lost 4 bases and the J gene lost 5 bases, with 12 bases spanning the gap. CDR3 length: 13 residues. In germline, CDR1 is SGHNT, CDR2 YYREEE (reference sequence).

V usage is TRBV6-1 and J usage is TRBJ1-5; TRBD1 is a possible D gene (5 bases). CDR3 length: 14 amino acids. The V gene's germline CDR1 is MNHNS and CDR2 SASEGT. The ends were cut back, 6 bases at V and 3 bases at J, with 12 bases in the middle. In nucleotides, the CDR3 is TGTGCCAGCAGGAACCAGGGCCTCAATCAGCCCCAGCATTTT. This sequence encodes CASRNQGLNQPQHF.